This T cell receptor (beta chain) was found in a study of response to subunit inactivated influenza vaccine. Study outcomes and limitations: Seasonal influenza vaccination, on each occasion, was suggested by the authors to recruit few new T cells.

From germline, CDR1 is MNHEY and CDR2 SVGEGT. V lost 4 bases and J lost 6, with 7 bases in between. The CDR3 loop spans 11 amino acids. TCRdb independently ran MiXCR on the RT-PCR reads; one entry per CDR3 protein. The table includes 430,000 or so distinct CDR3 sequences, approximately 11% detected once. This clonotype has a handful of counts. Its antigen is not known. The gene calls are TRBV6-2 or TRBV6-3 and TRBJ2-7; D is perhaps TRBD2 (6 bases). Sequences were derived from PBMCs from blood, sampled about 40 days after vaccination. The source of this sequence is a man aged 45-65 years who received an inactivated influenza vaccine. The CDR3 bases are TGTGCCAGCAGTTCACTAGCCGAGCAGTACTTC. Amino acids: CASSSLAEQYF.